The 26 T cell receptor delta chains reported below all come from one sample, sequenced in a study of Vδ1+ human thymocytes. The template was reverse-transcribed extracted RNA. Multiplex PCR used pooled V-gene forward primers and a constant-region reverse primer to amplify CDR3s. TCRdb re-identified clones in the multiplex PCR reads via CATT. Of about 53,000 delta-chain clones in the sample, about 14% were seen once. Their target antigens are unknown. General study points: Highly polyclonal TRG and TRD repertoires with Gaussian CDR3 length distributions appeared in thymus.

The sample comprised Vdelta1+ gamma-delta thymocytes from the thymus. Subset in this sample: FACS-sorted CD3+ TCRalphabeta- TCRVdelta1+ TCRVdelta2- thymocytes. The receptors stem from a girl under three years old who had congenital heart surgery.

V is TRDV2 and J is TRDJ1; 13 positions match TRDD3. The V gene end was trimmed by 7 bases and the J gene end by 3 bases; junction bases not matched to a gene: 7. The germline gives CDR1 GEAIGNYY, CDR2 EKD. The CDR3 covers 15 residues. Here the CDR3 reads CACLKLGDTADKLIF. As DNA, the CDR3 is TGTGCCTGCCTGAAACTGGGGGATACGGCCGATAAACTCATCTTT.

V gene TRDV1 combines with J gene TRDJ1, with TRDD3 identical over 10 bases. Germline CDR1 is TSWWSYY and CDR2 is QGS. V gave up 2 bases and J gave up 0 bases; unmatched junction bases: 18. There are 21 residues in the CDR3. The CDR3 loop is CALGEVRPLNRTGGYTDKLIF. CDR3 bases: TGTGCTCTTGGGGAAGTGCGTCCACTAAACCGTACTGGGGGATACACCGATAAACTCATCTTT.

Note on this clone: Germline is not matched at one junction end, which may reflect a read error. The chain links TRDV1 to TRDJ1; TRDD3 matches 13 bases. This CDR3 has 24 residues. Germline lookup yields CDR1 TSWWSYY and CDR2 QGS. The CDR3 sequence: CALGEPLLSLLTGGYAFNTDKLIF. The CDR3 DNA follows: TGTGCTCTTGGGGAACCACTTCTATCCCTTCTTACTGGGGGATACGCCTTCAACACCGATAAGCTCATCTTT.

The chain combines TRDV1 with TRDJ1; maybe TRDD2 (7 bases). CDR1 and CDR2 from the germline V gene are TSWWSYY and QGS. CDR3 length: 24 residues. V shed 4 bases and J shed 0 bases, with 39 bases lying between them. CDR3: CALGGPRPFLSRWGVFSYTDKLIF. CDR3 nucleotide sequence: TGTGCTCTTGGGGGACCCAGACCCTTCCTGAGCCGGTGGGGGGTATTCTCGTACACCGATAAACTCATCTTT.

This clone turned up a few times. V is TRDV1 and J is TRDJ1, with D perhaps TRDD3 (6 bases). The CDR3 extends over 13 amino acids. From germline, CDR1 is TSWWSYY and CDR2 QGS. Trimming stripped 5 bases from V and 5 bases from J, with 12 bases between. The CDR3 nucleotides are TGTGCTCTTGGGATTCGTGGGGGGGATAAACTCATCTTT. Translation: CALGIRGGDKLIF.

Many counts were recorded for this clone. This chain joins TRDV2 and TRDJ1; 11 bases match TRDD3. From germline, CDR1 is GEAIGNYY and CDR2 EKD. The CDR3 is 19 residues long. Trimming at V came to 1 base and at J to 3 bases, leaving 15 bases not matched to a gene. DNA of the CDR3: TGTGCCTGTGACACGCCGGTTTTTGGGGGATACGAAAATTCCGATAAACTCATCTTT. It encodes CACDTPVFGGYENSDKLIF.

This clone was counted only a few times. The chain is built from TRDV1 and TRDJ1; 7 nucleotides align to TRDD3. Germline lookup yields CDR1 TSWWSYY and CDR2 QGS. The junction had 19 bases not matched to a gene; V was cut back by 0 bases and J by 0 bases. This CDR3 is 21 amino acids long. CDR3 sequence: CALGELWVEDTSQTYTDKLIF. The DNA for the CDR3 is TGTGCTCTTGGGGAACTTTGGGTAGAGGATACGAGCCAAACATACACCGATAAACTCATCTTT.

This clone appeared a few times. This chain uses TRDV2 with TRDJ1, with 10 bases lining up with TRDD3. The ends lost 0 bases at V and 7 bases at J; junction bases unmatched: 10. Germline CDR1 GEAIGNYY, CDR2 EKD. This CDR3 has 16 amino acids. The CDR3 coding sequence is TGTGCCTGTGACACCGCTCTGGGGGATAGGGATACTAAACTCATCTTT. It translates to CACDTALGDRDTKLIF.

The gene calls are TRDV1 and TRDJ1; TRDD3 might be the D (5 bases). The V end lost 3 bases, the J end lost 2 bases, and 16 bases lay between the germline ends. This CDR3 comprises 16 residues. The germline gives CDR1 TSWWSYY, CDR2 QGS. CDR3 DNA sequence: TGTGCTCTTGGGGACCTCCCTGGGCGGGAGACCGATAAACTCATCTTT. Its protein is CALGDLPGRETDKLIF.

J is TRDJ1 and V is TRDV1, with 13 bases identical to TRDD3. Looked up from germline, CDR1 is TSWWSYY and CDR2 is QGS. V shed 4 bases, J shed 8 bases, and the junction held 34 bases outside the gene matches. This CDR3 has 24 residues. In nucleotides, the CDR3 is TGTGCTCTTGGGGGTAAGGCCTTCCGTAGCCATAGACTGGGGGATACGCGGGAGGCGTGGAAACTCATCTTT. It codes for CALGGKAFRSHRLGDTREAWKLIF.

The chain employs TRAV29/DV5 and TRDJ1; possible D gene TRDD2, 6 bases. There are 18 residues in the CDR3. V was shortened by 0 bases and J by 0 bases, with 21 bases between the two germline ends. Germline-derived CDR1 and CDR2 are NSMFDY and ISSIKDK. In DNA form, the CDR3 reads TGTGCAGCAAGCGCGGATCCTACGGAACGTTCTAACACCGATAAACTCATCTTT. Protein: CAASADPTERSNTDKLIF.

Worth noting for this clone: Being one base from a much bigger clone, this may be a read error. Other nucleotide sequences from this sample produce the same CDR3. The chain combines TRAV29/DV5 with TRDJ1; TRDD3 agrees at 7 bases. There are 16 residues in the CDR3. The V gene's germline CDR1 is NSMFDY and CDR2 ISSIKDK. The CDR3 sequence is CAAMGLGEVVTDKLIF. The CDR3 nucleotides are TGTGCTGCAATGGGGTTGGGGGAGGTTGTCACCGATAAACTCATCTTT.

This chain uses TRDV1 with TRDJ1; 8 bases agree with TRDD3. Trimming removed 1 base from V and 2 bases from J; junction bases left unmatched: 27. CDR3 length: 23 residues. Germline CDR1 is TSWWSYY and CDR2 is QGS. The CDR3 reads CALGEHPTGTGGCGPLSTDKLIF. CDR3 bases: TGTGCTCTTGGGGAACATCCTACTGGGACTGGGGGGTGTGGTCCGTTAAGTACCGATAAACTCATCTTT.

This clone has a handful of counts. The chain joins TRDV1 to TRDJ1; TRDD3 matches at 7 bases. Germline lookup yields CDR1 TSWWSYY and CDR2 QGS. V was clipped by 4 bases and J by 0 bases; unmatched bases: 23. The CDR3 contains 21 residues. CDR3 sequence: CALGADSHWVPGGMYTDKLIF. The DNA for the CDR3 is TGTGCTCTTGGGGCCGACTCCCACTGGGTACCTGGGGGGATGTACACCGATAAACTCATCTTT.

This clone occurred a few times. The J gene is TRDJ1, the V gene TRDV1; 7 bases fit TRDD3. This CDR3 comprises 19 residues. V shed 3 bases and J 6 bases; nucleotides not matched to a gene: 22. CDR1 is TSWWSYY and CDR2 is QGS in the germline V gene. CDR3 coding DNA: TGTGCTCTTGGGGACTCCTCTTCCCTTGAGGATACGTTCAGTAATAAACTCATCTTT. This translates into CALGDSSSLEDTFSNKLIF.

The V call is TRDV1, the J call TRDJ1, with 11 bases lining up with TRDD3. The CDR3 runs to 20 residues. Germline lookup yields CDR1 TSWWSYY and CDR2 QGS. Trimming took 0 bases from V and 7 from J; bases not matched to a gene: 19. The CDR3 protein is CALGELIVLGTLGDTSKLIF. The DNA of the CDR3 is TGTGCTCTTGGGGAACTTATCGTCCTAGGCACTCTGGGGGATACCAGTAAACTCATCTTT.

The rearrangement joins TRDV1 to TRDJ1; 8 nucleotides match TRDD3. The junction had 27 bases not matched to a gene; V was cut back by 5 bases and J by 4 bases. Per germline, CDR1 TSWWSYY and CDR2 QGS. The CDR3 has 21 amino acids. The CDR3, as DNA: TGTGCTCTTGGGCCCGGCCTTCCCATTACTGGGGGCTCGATTTCGGGCGATAAACTCATCTTT. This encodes CALGPGLPITGGSISGDKLIF.

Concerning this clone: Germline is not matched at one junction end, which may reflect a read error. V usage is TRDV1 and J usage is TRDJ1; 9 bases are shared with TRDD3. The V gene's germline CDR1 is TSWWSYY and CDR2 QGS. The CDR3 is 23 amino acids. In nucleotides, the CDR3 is TGTGCCCTTGGGCCCCAACCCGGGTTTCCATACTGGGGGACCCCCGGGTACACCGATAAACTCATCTTT. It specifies CALGPQPGFPYWGTPGYTDKLIF.

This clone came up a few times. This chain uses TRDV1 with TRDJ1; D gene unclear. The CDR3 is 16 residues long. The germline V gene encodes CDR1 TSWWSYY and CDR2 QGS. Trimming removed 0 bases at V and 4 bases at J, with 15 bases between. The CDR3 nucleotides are TGTGCTCTTGGGGAACTCCCCCCGACCACAGACGATAAACTCATCTTT. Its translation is CALGELPPTTDDKLIF.

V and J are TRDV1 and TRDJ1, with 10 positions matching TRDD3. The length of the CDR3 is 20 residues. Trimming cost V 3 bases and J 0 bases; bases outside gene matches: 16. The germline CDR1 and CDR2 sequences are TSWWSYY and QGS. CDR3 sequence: CALGDHPRTGGWENTDKLIF. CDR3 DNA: TGTGCTCTTGGGGACCACCCCCGTACTGGGGGATGGGAAAACACCGATAAACTCATCTTT.

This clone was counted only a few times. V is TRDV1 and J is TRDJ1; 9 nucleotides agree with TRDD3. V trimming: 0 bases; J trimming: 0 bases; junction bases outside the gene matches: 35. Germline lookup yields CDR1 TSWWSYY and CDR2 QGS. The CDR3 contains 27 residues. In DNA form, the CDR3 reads TGTGCTCTTGGGGAACTAAAGACGTCGTTTATGCCGATTCCTGCTTACTGGGGGACTGAATACACCGATAAACTCATCTTT. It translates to CALGELKTSFMPIPAYWGTEYTDKLIF.

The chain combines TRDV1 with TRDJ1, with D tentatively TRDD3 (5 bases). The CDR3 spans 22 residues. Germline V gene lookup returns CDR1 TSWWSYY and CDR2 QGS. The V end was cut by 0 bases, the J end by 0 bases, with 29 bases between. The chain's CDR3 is CALGELLLLGDGPRPYTDKLIF. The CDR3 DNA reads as TGTGCTCTTGGGGAACTACTTCTCCTCGGGGACGGCCCCAGGCCCTACACCGATAAACTCATCTTT.

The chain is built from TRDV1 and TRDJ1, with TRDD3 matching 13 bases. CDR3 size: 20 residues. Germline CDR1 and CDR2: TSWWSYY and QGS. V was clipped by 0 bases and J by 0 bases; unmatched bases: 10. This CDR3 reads CALGELAYWGIRVYTDKLIF. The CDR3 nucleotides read TGTGCTCTTGGGGAACTAGCGTACTGGGGGATACGGGTGTACACCGATAAACTCATCTTT.

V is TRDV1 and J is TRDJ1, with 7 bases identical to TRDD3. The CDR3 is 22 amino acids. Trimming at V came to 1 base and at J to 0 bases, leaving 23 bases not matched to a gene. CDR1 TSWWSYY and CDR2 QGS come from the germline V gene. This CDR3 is CALGEPLRGLGWGSRYTDKLIF. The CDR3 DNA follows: TGTGCTCTTGGGGAACCTCTCAGGGGTTTAGGCTGGGGGTCGAGGTACACCGATAAACTCATCTTT.

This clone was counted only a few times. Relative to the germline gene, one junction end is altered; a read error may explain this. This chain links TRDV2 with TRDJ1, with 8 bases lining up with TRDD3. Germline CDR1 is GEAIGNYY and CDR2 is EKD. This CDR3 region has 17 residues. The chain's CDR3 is CACDTSHGDTFTGKLIF. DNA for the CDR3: TGTGCCTGTGACACCTCCCATGGGGATACCTTCACCGGTAAACTCATCTTT.

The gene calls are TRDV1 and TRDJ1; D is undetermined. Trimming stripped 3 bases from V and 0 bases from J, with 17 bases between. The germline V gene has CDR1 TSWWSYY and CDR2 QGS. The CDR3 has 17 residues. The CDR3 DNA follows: TGTGCTCTTGGGGAGCCACCCGCACGGGTTCACACCGATAAACTCATCTTT. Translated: CALGEPPARVHTDKLIF.